This record concerns one TCR beta chain sequence. Its antigen is still unknown. TCRdb analysed the 5' RACE reads with MiXCR anew, one entry per CDR3 protein. The sample lists 310,000 or so distinct CDR3 sequences; roughly 10% were seen once. The sample is drawn from a study of identical twins. Study findings and constraints: Twins' excess sharing was less marked for out-of-frame beta sequences. Donors were not followed over many years; analysis was cross-sectional. Cord blood beta clonotypes present at high abundance carried fewer insertions; no such pattern appeared in memory repertoires.

The CDR3 is 20 amino acids. The V and J ends lost 10 bases and 0 bases respectively, with 31 bases between them. CDR1 is MNHEY, CDR2 SMNVEV, per germline (reference sequence). These data are also associated with another study on yellow fever vaccine responses in identical twins.

The receptor's source is a woman younger than 30 in good health. Material for sequencing was CD8+ T cells sorted from blood. V gene TRBV27 combines with J gene TRBJ2-1, with D tentatively TRBD1 (6 bases). CDR3 region: CATLPLGHRPAAASYNEQFF. CDR3 coding DNA: TGTGCCACCCTTCCCTTGGGACACCGTCCAGCTGCCGCCTCCTACAATGAGCAGTTCTTC.